This T cell receptor beta chain was documented in a study of beta chain features in type 1 diabetes. Findings of the study overall: A potential PCR bias toward shorter templates would be equal in patient and control samples.

Sorting of CD4+ naive, central memory, regulatory and stem cell-like memory cells was performed via CD45RO/CCR7/CD25/CD127/CD95/CD27. Purity exceeded 98% in all sorted populations. A word on this clone: What it binds is not known.

Reverse transcription of all isolated RNA meant that expressed TCRB transcripts were sequenced. The protocol was immunoSEQ multiplex PCR, while the TCRdb copy is restricted to in-frame clones and leaves out a portion. The table includes nearly 250,000 clones, around 14% detected once. The sample consisted of naive CD4+ T cells from blood. The TCR was taken from a woman in her 40s in good health.

The CDR3 spells CASSLTRQVNYGYTF. In nucleotides, the CDR3 is TGTGCCAGCAGCCTTACTAGACAGGTTAACTATGGCTACACCTTC. This rearrangement joins TRBV7-8 to TRBJ1-2, with D possibly matching TRBD1 (6 bases). Germline V gives CDR1 SGHVS, CDR2 FQNEAQ. Trimming shortened V by 5 bases and J by 1 base, and 14 bases separated the two germline ends. The CDR3 extends over 15 amino acids. The full variable domain, completed using reference TRBV7-8 and TRBJ1-2, is GAGVSQSPRYKVAKRGQDVALRCDPISGHVSLFWYQQALGQGPEFLTYFQNEAQLDKSGLPSDRFFAERPEGSVSTLKIQRTQQEDSAVYLCASSLTRQVNYGYTFGSGTRLTVV.